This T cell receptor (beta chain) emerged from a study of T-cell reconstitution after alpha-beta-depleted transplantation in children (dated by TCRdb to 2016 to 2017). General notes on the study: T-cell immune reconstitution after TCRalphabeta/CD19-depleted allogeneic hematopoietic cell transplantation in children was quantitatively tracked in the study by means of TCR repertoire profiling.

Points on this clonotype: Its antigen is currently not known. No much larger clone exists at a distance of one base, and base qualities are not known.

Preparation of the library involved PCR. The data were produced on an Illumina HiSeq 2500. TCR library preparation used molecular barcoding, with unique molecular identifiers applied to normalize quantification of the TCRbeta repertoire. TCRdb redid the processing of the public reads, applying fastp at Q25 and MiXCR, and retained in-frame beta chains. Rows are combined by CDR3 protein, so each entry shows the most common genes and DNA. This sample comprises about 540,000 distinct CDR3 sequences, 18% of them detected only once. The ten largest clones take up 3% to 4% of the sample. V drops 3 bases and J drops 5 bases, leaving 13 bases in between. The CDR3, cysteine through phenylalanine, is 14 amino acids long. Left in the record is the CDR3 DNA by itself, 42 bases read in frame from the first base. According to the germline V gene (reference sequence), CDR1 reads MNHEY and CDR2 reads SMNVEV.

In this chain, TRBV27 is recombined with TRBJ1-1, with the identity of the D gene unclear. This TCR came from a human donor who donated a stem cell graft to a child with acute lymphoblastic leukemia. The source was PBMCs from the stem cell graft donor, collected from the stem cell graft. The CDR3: CASSFRVSKTEAFF. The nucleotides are TGTGCCAGCAGTTTTCGGGTATCTAAAACTGAAGCTTTCTTT.